This entry lists 16 T cell receptor beta chains sequenced from one sample in a study of shared clonotypes between healthy human individuals. TCRdb keeps only in-frame clones here, not all; method: immunoSEQ multiplex PCR. The sample lists some 2,400,000 clones; roughly 95% were seen once. Sequenced: naive CD4+ T cells sorted from blood. The subset is: CD45RA+ positively selected. The receptor source for this set is a man in his late teens or twenties in good health.

The genes are TRBV25-1 and TRBJ1-2; 10 bases are shared with TRBD1. The V and J ends lost 3 bases and 2 bases, in that order; junction bases with no gene match: 3. The CDR3 loop spans 15 amino acids. Germline V gene data show CDR1 as MGHDK and CDR2 as SYGVNS. CDR3 DNA sequence: TGTGCCAGCAGTGATCCGACAGGGGGCAACTATGGCTACACCTTC. The encoded protein is CASSDPTGGNYGYTF.

The gene calls are TRBV5-1 and TRBJ2-7, with D perhaps TRBD1 (6 bases). The length of the CDR3 is 14 residues. The germline V and J ends were trimmed by 4 bases and 5 bases, with 16 bases remaining between them. Germline V CDR1 and CDR2: SGHRS, YFSETQ. CDR3 sequence: CASSPEQGSHEQYF. Here the CDR3 DNA reads TGCGCCAGCAGCCCGGAACAGGGATCCCACGAGCAGTACTTC.

Worth noting for this clone: The sample has other DNA sequences that encode this CDR3 too. V usage is TRBV30 and J usage is TRBJ1-5, with D unresolved. Trimming stripped 0 bases from V and 5 bases from J, with 8 bases between. Germline assignment: CDR1 GTSNPN and CDR2 SVGIG (reference sequence). This CDR3 is built from 13 residues. CDR3 nucleotides: TGTGCCTGGAGTGTACTGGAGGATCAGCCCCAGCATTTT. Protein: CAWSVLEDQPQHF.

The rearrangement uses TRBV6-6 and TRBJ1-4; D is undetermined. The CDR3 runs 16 residues. The V end lost 6 bases, the J end lost 6 bases, and 20 bases lay between the germline ends. CDR1 MNHNY and CDR2 SVGAGI come from the germline V gene (reference sequence). CDR3 nucleotides: TGTGCCAGCAGCGACTCGGCCCTACAGATCTATGAAAAACTGTTTTTT. Protein: CASSDSALQIYEKLFF.

This sequence joins TRBV5-1 and TRBJ2-7; 10 nucleotides align to TRBD1. Germline trimming cut 4 bases from V and 6 bases from J; bases unmatched to any gene: 10. Germline V lookup: CDR1 SGHRS, CDR2 YFSETQ. This CDR3 comprises 15 residues. CDR3 region: CASSPQDRGSPEQYF. CDR3 nucleotides: TGCGCCAGCAGCCCCCAGGACAGGGGGTCCCCCGAGCAGTACTTC.

On this clone itself: Different DNA sequences within this sample yield the same CDR3. CDR3 nucleotide sequence: TGTGCCAGTCGACTAGCGGGGGGCACAGATACGCAGTATTTT. Translating it yields CASRLAGGTDTQYF. The rearrangement joins TRBV19 to TRBJ2-3; 12 bases align to TRBD2. V was pared by 8 bases and J by 1 base, with 1 base of the junction left unmatched. The CDR3 loop spans 14 amino acids. The germline gives CDR1 LNHDA, CDR2 SQIVND (reference sequence).

The genes are TRBV2 and TRBJ1-6; 8 positions agree with TRBD1. The V gene end was trimmed by 4 bases and the J gene end by 7 bases; junction bases not matched to a gene: 6. This CDR3 is 15 amino acids long. CDR1 is SNHLY and CDR2 is FYNNEI in the germline V gene. The CDR3 DNA follows: TGTGCCAGCAGTGGCGGCCAGGGGGCCAATTCACCCCTCCACTTT. The encoded protein is CASSGGQGANSPLHF.

In regard to this clone: At one end, the junction sequence differs from germline, possibly due to a read error. The chain recombines TRBV6-5 with TRBJ1-1; weak D call: TRBD1 (6 bases). CDR1 and CDR2 from the germline V gene are MNHEY and SVGAGI. The CDR3 contains 12 residues. CDR3 coding DNA: TGTGCCAGCAGTTACGGGGGCCATGAACCTTTCTTT. Amino acid sequence: CASSYGGHEPFF.

In nucleotides, the CDR3 is TGTGCCAGCAGTTACCAGGACAGGCCTCATTACGAGCAGTACTTC. As protein: CASSYQDRPHYEQYF. J is TRBJ2-7 and V is TRBV6-5; TRBD1 matches 7 bases. The trim removed 2 bases at V and 4 bases at J, leaving 8 bases unmatched. The CDR3 loop spans 15 amino acids. Germline-derived CDR1 and CDR2 are MNHEY and SVGAGI.

The V gene is TRBV28, the J gene TRBJ1-3; no firm D call. Germline lookup yields CDR1 MDHEN and CDR2 SYDVKM. The CDR3 extends over 13 amino acids. With 5 bases removed from V and 4 bases from J, the gap between germline ends came to 9 bases. CDR3 region: CASSLDTGNTIYF. CDR3 sequence (DNA): TGTGCCAGCAGTCTCGACACCGGAAACACCATATATTTT.

This sequence joins TRBV11-3 and TRBJ2-3; D is perhaps TRBD1 (5 bases). Germline lookup yields CDR1 SGHNT and CDR2 YENEEA. V gave up 5 bases and J gave up 2 bases, with 14 bases separating them. The CDR3 has 15 amino acids. CDR3 coding DNA: TGTGCCAGCAGCCAGGGATCAGGGAACACAGATACGCAGTATTTT. It is translated as CASSQGSGNTDTQYF.

On this clone: At one end, the junction sequence differs from germline, possibly due to a read error. Other DNA variants within this sample encode the same CDR3. The rearrangement joins TRBV5-1 to TRBJ1-2; 7 bases align to TRBD1. Germline-derived CDR1 and CDR2 are SGHRS and YFSETQ. The CDR3 is 15 residues long. CDR3 coding DNA: TGCGCCAGCAGCTTGGCGGGACAGCCTAATTATGGCTACACCTTC. It codes for CASSLAGQPNYGYTF.

This clone was seen a single time. The V call is TRBV6-5, the J call TRBJ1-6, with 11 positions matching TRBD1. Germline V CDR1 and CDR2: MNHEY, SVGAGI. The V segment lost 6 bases and the J segment 10 bases; nucleotides outside the gene matches: 5. This CDR3 has 14 amino acids. DNA for the CDR3: TGTGCCAGCAGGGGACAGGGGGGAAGGTCACCCCTCCACTTT. Translated, it gives CASRGQGGRSPLHF.

This rearrangement joins TRBV27 to TRBJ2-7, with D perhaps matching TRBD1 or TRBD2 (6 bases each). Deletions cut 6 bases from V and 0 bases from J, with 15 bases between. CDR1 is MNHEY and CDR2 is SMNVEV in the germline V gene (reference sequence). The CDR3 covers 15 residues. The CDR3 coding sequence is TGTGCCAGCAGGAAGGGGGGACCTTCCTCCTACGAGCAGTACTTC. This gives the protein CASRKGGPSSYEQYF.

About this clone: Other DNA sequences within the sample encode an identical CDR3. The CDR3 region is CASSETGANTGELFF. The DNA of the CDR3 is TGTGCCAGCAGTGAGACAGGGGCGAACACCGGGGAGCTGTTTTTT. The chain links TRBV25-1 to TRBJ2-2; 8 nucleotides align to TRBD1. There are 15 residues in the CDR3. The junction had 0 bases not matched to a gene; V was cut back by 3 bases and J by 0 bases. The germline V gene has CDR1 MGHDK and CDR2 SYGVNS.

This chain joins TRBV4-3 and TRBJ1-2; TRBD1 is a possible D gene (5 bases). The CDR3 consists of 15 residues. Deletions cut 0 bases from V and 6 bases from J, with 14 bases between. Germline lookup yields CDR1 LGHNA and CDR2 YSLEER. In DNA, the CDR3 is TGCGCCAGCAGCCAAGAACTTTCGGGGGAAGATGGCTACACCTTC. Encoded protein: CASSQELSGEDGYTF.